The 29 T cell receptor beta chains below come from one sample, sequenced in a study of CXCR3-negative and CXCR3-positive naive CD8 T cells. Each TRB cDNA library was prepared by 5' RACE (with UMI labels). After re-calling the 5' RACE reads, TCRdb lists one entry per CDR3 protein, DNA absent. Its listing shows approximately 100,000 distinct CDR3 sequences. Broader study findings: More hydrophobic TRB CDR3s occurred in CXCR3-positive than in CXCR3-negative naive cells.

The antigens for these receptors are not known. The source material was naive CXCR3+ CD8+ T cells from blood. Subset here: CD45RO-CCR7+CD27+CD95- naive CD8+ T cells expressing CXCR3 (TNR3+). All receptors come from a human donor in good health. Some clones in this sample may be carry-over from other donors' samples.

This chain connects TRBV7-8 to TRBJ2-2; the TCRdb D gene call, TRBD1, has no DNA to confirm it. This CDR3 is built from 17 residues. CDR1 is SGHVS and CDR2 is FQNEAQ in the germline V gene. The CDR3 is CASSLADYRANTGELFF.

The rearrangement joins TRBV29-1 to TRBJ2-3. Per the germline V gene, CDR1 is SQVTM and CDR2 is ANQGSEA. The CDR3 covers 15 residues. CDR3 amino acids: CSVDRPFTSTDTQYF.

CDR3 protein: CASSQISGGSVYEQYF. This chain connects TRBV5-1 to TRBJ2-7; the D call from TCRdb, TRBD2, cannot be confirmed without DNA. CDR1 and CDR2 (germline): SGHRS, YFSETQ. The CDR3 covers 16 residues.

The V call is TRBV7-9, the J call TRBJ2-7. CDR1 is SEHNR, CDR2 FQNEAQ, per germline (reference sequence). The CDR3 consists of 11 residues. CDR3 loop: CASRELGEQYF.

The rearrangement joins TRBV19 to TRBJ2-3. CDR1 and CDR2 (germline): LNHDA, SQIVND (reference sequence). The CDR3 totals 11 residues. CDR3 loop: CATGWADTQYF.

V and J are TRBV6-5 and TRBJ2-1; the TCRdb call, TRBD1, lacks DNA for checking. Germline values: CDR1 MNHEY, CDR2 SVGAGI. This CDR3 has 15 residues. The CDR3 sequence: CATLRGRGIDDEQFF.

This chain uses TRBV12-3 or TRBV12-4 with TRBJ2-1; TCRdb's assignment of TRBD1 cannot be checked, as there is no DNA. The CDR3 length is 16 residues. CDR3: CASSPPGTAFLDEQFF.

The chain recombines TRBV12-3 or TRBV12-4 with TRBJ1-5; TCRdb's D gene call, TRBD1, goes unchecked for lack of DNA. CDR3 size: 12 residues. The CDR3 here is CASSADPGPQHF.

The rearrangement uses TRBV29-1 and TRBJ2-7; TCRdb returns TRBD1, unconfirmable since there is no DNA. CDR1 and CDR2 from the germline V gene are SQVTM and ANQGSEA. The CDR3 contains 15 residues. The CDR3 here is CSVEIRDTPSYEQYF.

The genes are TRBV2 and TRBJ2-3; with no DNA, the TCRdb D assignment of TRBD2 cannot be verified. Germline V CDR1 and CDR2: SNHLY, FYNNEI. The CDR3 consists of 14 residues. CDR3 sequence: CASRGTFSTDTQYF.

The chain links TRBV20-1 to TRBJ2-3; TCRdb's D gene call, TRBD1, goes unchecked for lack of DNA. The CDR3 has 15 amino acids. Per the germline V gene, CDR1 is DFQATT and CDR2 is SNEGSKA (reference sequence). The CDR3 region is CSARNDRLRTDTQYF.

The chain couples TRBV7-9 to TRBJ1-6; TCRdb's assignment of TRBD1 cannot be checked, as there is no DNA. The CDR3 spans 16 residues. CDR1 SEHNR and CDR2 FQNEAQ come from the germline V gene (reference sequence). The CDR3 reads CASSSPRQGVDSPLHF. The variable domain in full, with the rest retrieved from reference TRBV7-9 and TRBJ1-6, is DTGVSQNPRHKITKRGQNVTFRCDPISEHNRLYWYRQTLGQGPEFLTYFQNEAQLEKSRLLSDRFSAERPKGSFSTLEIQRTEQGDSAMYLCASSSPRQGVDSPLHFGNGTRLTVT.

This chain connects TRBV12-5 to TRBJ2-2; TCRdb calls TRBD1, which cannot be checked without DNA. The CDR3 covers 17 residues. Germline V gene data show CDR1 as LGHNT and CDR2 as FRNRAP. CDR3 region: CASGYALRVENTGELFF.

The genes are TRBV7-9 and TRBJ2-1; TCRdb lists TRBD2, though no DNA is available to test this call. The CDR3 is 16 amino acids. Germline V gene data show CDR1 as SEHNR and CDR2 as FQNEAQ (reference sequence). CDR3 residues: CASSSAAGFSYNEQFF.

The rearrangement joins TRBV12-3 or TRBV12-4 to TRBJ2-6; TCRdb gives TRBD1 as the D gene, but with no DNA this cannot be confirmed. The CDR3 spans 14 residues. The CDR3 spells CASTGGSGANVLTF.

The CDR3 protein is CASSLVATNEQFF. The gene calls are TRBV7-9 and TRBJ2-1. CDR1 is SEHNR and CDR2 is FQNEAQ in the germline V gene (reference sequence). This CDR3 is built from 13 residues.

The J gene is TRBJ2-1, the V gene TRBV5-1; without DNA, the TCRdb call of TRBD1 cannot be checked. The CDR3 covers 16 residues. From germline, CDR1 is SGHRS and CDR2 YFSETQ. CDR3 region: CASSFTGGAEYNEQFF.

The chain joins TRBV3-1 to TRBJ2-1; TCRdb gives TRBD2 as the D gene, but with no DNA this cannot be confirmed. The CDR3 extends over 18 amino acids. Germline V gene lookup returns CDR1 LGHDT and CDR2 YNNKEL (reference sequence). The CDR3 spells CASSHQPLLGTGGPGQFF.

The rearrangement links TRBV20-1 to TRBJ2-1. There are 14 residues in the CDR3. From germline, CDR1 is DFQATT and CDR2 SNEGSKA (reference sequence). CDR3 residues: CSARPQARWNEQFF.

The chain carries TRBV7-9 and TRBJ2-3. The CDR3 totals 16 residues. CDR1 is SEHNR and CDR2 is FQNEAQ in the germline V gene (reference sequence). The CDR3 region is CASSSAGATITDTQYF.

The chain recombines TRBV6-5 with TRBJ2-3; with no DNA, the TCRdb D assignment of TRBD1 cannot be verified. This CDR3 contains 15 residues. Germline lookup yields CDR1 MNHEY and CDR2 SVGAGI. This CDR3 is CAGSIGRSGADTQYF.

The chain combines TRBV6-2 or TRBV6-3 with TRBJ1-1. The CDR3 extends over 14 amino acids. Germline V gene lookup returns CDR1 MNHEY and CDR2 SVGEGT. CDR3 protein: CASSRTALSTEAFF.

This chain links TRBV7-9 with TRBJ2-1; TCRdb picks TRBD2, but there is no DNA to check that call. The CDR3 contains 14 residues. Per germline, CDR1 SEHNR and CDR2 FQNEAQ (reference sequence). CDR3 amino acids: CASSFSGRAHEQFF.

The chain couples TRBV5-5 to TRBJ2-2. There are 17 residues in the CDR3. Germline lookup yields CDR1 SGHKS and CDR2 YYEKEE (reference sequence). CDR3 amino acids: CASSLSRLFANTGELFF.

CDR3 region: CASSQATGLAKNIQYF. The chain has TRBV14 and TRBJ2-4. Germline V gives CDR1 SGHDN, CDR2 FVKESK. The CDR3 extends over 16 amino acids.

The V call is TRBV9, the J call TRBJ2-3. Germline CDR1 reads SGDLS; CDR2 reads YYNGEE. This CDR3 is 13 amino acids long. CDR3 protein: CASSVEGTDTQYF.

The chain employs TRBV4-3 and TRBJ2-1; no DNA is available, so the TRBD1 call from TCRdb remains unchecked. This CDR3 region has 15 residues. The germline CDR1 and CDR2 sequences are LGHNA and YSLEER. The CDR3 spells CASSQEGGSYNEQFF.

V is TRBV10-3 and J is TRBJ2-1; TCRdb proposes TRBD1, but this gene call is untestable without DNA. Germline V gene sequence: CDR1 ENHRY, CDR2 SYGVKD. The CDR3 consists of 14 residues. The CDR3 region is CAISDRGVVHEQFF.

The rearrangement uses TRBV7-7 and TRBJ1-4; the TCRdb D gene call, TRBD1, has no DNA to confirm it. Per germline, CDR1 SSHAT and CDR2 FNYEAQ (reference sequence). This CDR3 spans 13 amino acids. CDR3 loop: CASSTGTDEKLFF.